This TCR beta chain was sequenced in a study of CD4+ T cells in melanoma. V lost 3 bases to trimming and J lost 0 bases, with 9 bases between them. The CDR3 consists of 14 residues. Germline CDR1 is SGHTA and CDR2 is FQGNSA. TCRdb's copy holds only in-frame clones and misses some; the assay was immunoSEQ multiplex PCR. The repertoire holds about 110,000 clones, around 92% seen once, with about 3.3% in the top ten. This chain uses TRBV7-2 with TRBJ2-7; D is perhaps TRBD2 (6 bases). Sample: peripheral blood. The clonotype was recovered from a human donor with melanoma. The chain's CDR3 is CASSFAGSSYEQYF. CDR3 DNA: TGTGCCAGCAGCTTCGCGGGATCCTCCTACGAGCAGTACTTC.